This is a list of T cell receptor beta chains from one sample in a study of control samples from healthy donors and cancer patients. TCRdb's copy holds only in-frame clones and misses some; the assay was immunoSEQ multiplex PCR. The sample holds about 140,000 clones, roughly nine tenths seen once. The sample consisted of blood. These receptors all stem from a man aged 18 to 35 in good health. Each CDR3 is given with its conserved first and last residue. D genes are given only for firm matches. The size field is filled for only some rows; it gives once, few, many or a size class.

v_gene: TRBV9
j_gene: TRBJ1-3
d_gene: NA
abundance: NA
CDR3nt: TGTGCCCTCAAGGGGGGACATCCGAAAATCGGAAACACCATATATTTT
CDR3aa: CALKGGHPKIGNTIYF

v_gene: TRBV4-2
j_gene: TRBJ2-7
d_gene: TRBD2
abundance: NA
CDR3nt: TGTGCCAGCAGCCAAGAGGTAGCGGGGGGGTACGAGCAGTACTTC
CDR3aa: CASSQEVAGGYEQYF

v_gene: TRBV6-5
j_gene: TRBJ1-5
d_gene: TRBD1
abundance: NA
CDR3nt: TGTGCCAGCAGCCTCGGACAGGGTTTCAATCAGCCCCAGCATTTT
CDR3aa: CASSLGQGFNQPQHF

v_gene: TRBV6-6
j_gene: TRBJ1-1
d_gene: TRBD1
abundance: NA
CDR3nt: TGTGCCAGCAGTTTTACAGGGGGGAACACTGAAGCTTTCTTT
CDR3aa: CASSFTGGNTEAFF

v_gene: TRBV12-3/TRBV12-4
j_gene: TRBJ2-7
d_gene: NA
abundance: few
CDR3nt: TGTGCCAGCAGTTACGGACAGACCTACGAGCAGTACTTC
CDR3aa: CASSYGQTYEQYF

v_gene: TRBV6-5
j_gene: TRBJ2-2
d_gene: NA
abundance: NA
CDR3nt: TGTGCCAGCGGGAGCGGGACAGCGAACACCGGGGAGCTGTTTTTT
CDR3aa: CASGSGTANTGELFF

v_gene: TRBV19
j_gene: TRBJ2-3
d_gene: TRBD2
abundance: NA
CDR3nt: TGTGCCAGTAGCCCCAGGAGCGGGGGGGATACGCAGTATTTT
CDR3aa: CASSPRSGGDTQYF

v_gene: TRBV7-9
j_gene: TRBJ2-5
d_gene: TRBD2
abundance: NA
CDR3nt: TGTGCCAGCAGCCCGCGACTAGCGGGGGGCCTCCAAGAGACCCAGTACTTC
CDR3aa: CASSPRLAGGLQETQYF

v_gene: TRBV6-5
j_gene: TRBJ2-3
d_gene: TRBD1
abundance: once
CDR3nt: TGTGCCAGCAGTTACTCGCGACAGGGCCGCACAGATACGCAGTATTTT
CDR3aa: CASSYSRQGRTDTQYF

v_gene: TRBV12-3/TRBV12-4
j_gene: TRBJ1-3
d_gene: NA
abundance: NA
CDR3nt: TGTGCCAGCAGTTATACCCAGGGAGACACCATATATTTT
CDR3aa: CASSYTQGDTIYF

v_gene: TRBV19
j_gene: TRBJ1-2
d_gene: NA
abundance: NA
CDR3nt: TGTGCCAGTAAGGTGGGGGGAGACTATGGCTACACCTTC
CDR3aa: CASKVGGDYGYTF

v_gene: TRBV10-2
j_gene: TRBJ2-7
d_gene: TRBD2
abundance: NA
CDR3nt: TGCGCCAGCAGTGCCAAAGGACTAGCGGGGGCCTACGAGCAGTACTTC
CDR3aa: CASSAKGLAGAYEQYF

v_gene: TRBV28
j_gene: TRBJ1-4
d_gene: TRBD1
abundance: NA
CDR3nt: TGTGCCAGCAGTTGGACAGGGGGTGGAGAAAAACTGTTTTTT
CDR3aa: CASSWTGGGEKLFF

v_gene: TRBV4-1
j_gene: TRBJ1-3
d_gene: NA
abundance: once
CDR3nt: TGCGCCAGCAGCCAAGGGAGGGGGATCTCTGGAAACACCATATATTTT
CDR3aa: CASSQGRGISGNTIYF

v_gene: TRBV20-1
j_gene: TRBJ1-2
d_gene: TRBD1
abundance: once
CDR3nt: TGCAGTGCGAGTACAGGGGGCACCTTC
CDR3aa: CSASTGGTF

v_gene: TRBV15
j_gene: TRBJ1-1
d_gene: NA
abundance: NA
CDR3nt: TGTGCCACCAGCAGGGGGGGGGATCCCATGAACACTGAAGCTTTCTTT
CDR3aa: CATSRGGDPMNTEAFF

v_gene: TRBV5-1
j_gene: TRBJ2-1
d_gene: TRBD1
abundance: NA
CDR3nt: TGCGCCAGCAGCTTGACAGGGGTGGATGAGCAGTTCTTC
CDR3aa: CASSLTGVDEQFF

v_gene: TRBV25-1
j_gene: TRBJ1-2
d_gene: NA
abundance: NA
CDR3nt: TGTGCCAGCAGTGCAGGGATTCCATTATACTATGGCTACACCTTC
CDR3aa: CASSAGIPLYYGYTF

v_gene: TRBV5-1
j_gene: TRBJ1-1
d_gene: NA
abundance: NA
CDR3nt: TGCGCCAGCAGTCCCACACAAGCCACTGAAGCTTTCTTT
CDR3aa: CASSPTQATEAFF

v_gene: TRBV29-1
j_gene: TRBJ1-1
d_gene: NA
abundance: NA
CDR3nt: TGCAGCGTTGTGGGTCGTGGTGGAAACACTGAAGCTTTCTTT
CDR3aa: CSVVGRGGNTEAFF

v_gene: TRBV4-3
j_gene: TRBJ2-1
d_gene: NA
abundance: once
CDR3nt: TGCGCCAGCAGCCAGTCACGGAGTGACAATGAGCAGTTCTTC
CDR3aa: CASSQSRSDNEQFF

v_gene: TRBV6-5
j_gene: TRBJ2-7
d_gene: NA
abundance: NA
CDR3nt: TGTGCCAGCAGTTACTCTTACACCGGAACCTACGAGCAGTACTTC
CDR3aa: CASSYSYTGTYEQYF

v_gene: TRBV5-4
j_gene: TRBJ2-7
d_gene: NA
abundance: NA
CDR3nt: TGTGCCAGCAGCTTGTACGCGCAATACGAGCAGTACTTC
CDR3aa: CASSLYAQYEQYF

v_gene: TRBV5-1
j_gene: TRBJ2-3
d_gene: NA
abundance: NA
CDR3nt: TGCGCCAGCAGCTTGGAACCCACTAGCACAGATACGCAGTATTTT
CDR3aa: CASSLEPTSTDTQYF

v_gene: TRBV9
j_gene: TRBJ2-5
d_gene: TRBD2
abundance: NA
CDR3nt: TGTGCCAGCAGCGTAGCTCTAGCGGGGAGCCAAGAGACCCAGTACTTC
CDR3aa: CASSVALAGSQETQYF

v_gene: TRBV6-1
j_gene: TRBJ1-3
d_gene: NA
abundance: NA
CDR3nt: TGTGCCAGCAGTTATGGTAGCTCTGGAAACACCATATATTTT
CDR3aa: CASSYGSSGNTIYF

v_gene: TRBV4-3
j_gene: TRBJ1-3
d_gene: TRBD1
abundance: NA
CDR3nt: TGCGCCAGCAGCCTAGACAGGGGCGTCTCTGGAAACACCATATATTTT
CDR3aa: CASSLDRGVSGNTIYF

v_gene: TRBV14
j_gene: TRBJ1-5
d_gene: NA
abundance: NA
CDR3nt: TGTGCCAGCAGCCAAGAGAGACAGGAGAACAATCAGCCCCAGCATTTT
CDR3aa: CASSQERQENNQPQHF

v_gene: TRBV2
j_gene: TRBJ2-7
d_gene: NA
abundance: NA
CDR3nt: TGTGCCAGCAGTAGAGAGTCCTACGAGCAGTACTTC
CDR3aa: CASSRESYEQYF

v_gene: TRBV28
j_gene: TRBJ1-4
d_gene: NA
abundance: NA
CDR3nt: TGTGCCAGCAACGCTCGGGAGGAAGATGAAAAACTGTTTTTT
CDR3aa: CASNAREEDEKLFF

v_gene: TRBV6-5
j_gene: TRBJ1-6
d_gene: NA
abundance: NA
CDR3nt: TGTGCCAGCAGTTACTCGCAGGGGAGATCACCCCTCCACTTT
CDR3aa: CASSYSQGRSPLHF

v_gene: TRBV5-1
j_gene: TRBJ1-1
d_gene: TRBD1
abundance: few
CDR3nt: TGCGCCAGCAGCCCTTCAGGACAGGGTGAAGCTTTCTTT
CDR3aa: CASSPSGQGEAFF

v_gene: TRBV28
j_gene: TRBJ1-5
d_gene: NA
abundance: NA
CDR3nt: TGTGCCAGCAGTTTATTTCGGGGAAATCAGCCCCAGCATTTT
CDR3aa: CASSLFRGNQPQHF

v_gene: TRBV19
j_gene: TRBJ2-7
d_gene: NA
abundance: NA
CDR3nt: TGTGCCAGTAGTACCGGTGGGGTTCTCTACGAGCAGTACTTC
CDR3aa: CASSTGGVLYEQYF

v_gene: TRBV6-1
j_gene: TRBJ1-5
d_gene: NA
abundance: NA
CDR3nt: TGTGCCAGCAGTGAAATGTCAGGGCAACAGCCCCAGCATTTT
CDR3aa: CASSEMSGQQPQHF

v_gene: TRBV10-1
j_gene: TRBJ1-6
d_gene: NA
abundance: NA
CDR3nt: TGCGCCAGCAGTCCAGGATCGTATTCACCCCTCCACTTT
CDR3aa: CASSPGSYSPLHF

v_gene: TRBV7-2
j_gene: TRBJ2-1
d_gene: TRBD1
abundance: NA
CDR3nt: TGTGCCAGCAGCTCCAAGACAGGGGTGGGGGAGCAGTTCTTC
CDR3aa: CASSSKTGVGEQFF

v_gene: TRBV4-2
j_gene: TRBJ2-7
d_gene: TRBD1
abundance: NA
CDR3nt: TGTGCCAGCAGCCAAGATTATCGGACAGGTAGCCACGAGCAGTACTTC
CDR3aa: CASSQDYRTGSHEQYF

v_gene: TRBV9
j_gene: TRBJ1-1
d_gene: TRBD1
abundance: NA
CDR3nt: TGTGCCAGCAGCCCTACACGGGGACAGGGGGCGAACACTGAAGCTTTCTTT
CDR3aa: CASSPTRGQGANTEAFF